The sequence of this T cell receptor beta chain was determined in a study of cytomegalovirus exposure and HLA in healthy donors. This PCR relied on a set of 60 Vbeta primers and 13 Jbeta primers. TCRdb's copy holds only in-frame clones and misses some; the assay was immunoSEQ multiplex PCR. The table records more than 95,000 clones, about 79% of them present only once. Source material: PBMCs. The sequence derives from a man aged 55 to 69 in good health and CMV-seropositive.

The CDR3 is CASRGRTILDTQYF. The CDR3 nucleotides read TGTGCCAGCAGAGGACGGACTATCTTGGATACGCAGTATTTT. The chain carries TRBV7-2 and TRBJ2-3; TRBD2 is a possible D gene (6 bases). V dropped 6 bases and J dropped 6 bases, with 16 bases sitting between them. Germline CDR1 reads SGHTA; CDR2 reads FQGNSA. The CDR3 sequence is 14 residues long.